What follows describes a single T cell receptor beta chain. These data originate in a study of blood T cell repertoires in COVID-19. Study in general: COVID-19 samples, acute and convalescent, were from the United States, Italy and Spain.

Produced via immunoSEQ multiplex PCR; TCRdb's table is partial and in-frame only. The sample holds almost 300,000 clones, around 86% seen once. The CDR3 runs to 18 residues. The germline CDR1 and CDR2 sequences are KGHDR and SFDVKD. The germline V and J ends were trimmed by 5 bases and 1 base, with 21 bases remaining between them. Sequenced sample: peripheral blood. This sequence originates from a man between 65 and 79 years old with acute or convalescent COVID-19. The chain joins TRBV24-1 to TRBJ2-3; D possibly corresponds to TRBD2 (6 bases). The CDR3: CATSGPETSYLRTDTQYF. The CDR3, as DNA: TGTGCCACCAGTGGGCCGGAAACTAGCTACTTACGCACAGATACGCAGTATTTT.